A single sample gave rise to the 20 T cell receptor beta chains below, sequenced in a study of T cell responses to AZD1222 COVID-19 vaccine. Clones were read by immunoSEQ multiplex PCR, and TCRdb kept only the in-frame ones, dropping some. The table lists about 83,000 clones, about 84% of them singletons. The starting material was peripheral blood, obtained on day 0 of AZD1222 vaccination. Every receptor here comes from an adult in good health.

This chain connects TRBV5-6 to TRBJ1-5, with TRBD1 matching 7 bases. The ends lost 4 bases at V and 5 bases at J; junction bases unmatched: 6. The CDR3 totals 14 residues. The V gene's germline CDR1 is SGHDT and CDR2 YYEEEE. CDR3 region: CASSPTGLDQPQHF. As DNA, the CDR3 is TGTGCCAGCAGCCCGACAGGGTTAGATCAGCCCCAGCATTTT.

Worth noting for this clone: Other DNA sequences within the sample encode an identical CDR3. In DNA form, the CDR3 reads TGTGCCAGCAGCTTAGTGGGGGGCAATGAGCAGTTCTTC. Its protein is CASSLVGGNEQFF. The chain employs TRBV11-2 and TRBJ2-1; possibly TRBD2 for D (6 bases). Trimming took off 1 base at V and 6 bases at J, with 7 bases between the two ends. This CDR3 spans 13 amino acids. Looked up from germline, CDR1 is SGHAT and CDR2 is FQNNGV.

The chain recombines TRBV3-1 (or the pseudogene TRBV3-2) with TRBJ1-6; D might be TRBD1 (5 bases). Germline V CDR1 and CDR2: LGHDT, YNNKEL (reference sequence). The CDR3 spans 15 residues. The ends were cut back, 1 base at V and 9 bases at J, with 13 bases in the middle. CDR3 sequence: CASSQVVTGSSPLHF. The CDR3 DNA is TGTGCCAGCAGCCAAGTCGTTACAGGCAGTTCACCCCTCCACTTT.

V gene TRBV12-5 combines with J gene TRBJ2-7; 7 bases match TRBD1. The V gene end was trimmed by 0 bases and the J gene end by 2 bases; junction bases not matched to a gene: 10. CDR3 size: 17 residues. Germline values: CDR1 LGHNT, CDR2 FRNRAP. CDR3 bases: TGTGCTAGTGGTTTGGTAGTGGGTCAGGGGGTAACCTACGAGCAGTACTTC. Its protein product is CASGLVVGQGVTYEQYF.

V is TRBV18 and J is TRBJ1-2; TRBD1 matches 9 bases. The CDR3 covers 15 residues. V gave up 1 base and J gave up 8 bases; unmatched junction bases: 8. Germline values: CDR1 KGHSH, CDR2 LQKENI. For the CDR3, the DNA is TGTGCCAGCTCACCACGGACAGGGGAGGGCGGAGGCTACACCTTC. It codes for CASSPRTGEGGGYTF.

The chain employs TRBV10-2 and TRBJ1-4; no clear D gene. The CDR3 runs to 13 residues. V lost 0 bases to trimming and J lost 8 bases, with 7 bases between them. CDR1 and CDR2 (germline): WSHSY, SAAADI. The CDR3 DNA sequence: TGCGCCAGCAGTGAGTCGGCGCCAGAAAAACTGTTTTTT. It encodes CASSESAPEKLFF.

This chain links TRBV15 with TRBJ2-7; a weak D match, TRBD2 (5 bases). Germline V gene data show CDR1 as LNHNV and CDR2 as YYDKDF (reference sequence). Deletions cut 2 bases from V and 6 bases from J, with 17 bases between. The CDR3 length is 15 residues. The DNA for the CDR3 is TGTGCCACCAGCAGATCCCGGTCCCGGGGTGCCGAGCAGTACTTC. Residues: CATSRSRSRGAEQYF.

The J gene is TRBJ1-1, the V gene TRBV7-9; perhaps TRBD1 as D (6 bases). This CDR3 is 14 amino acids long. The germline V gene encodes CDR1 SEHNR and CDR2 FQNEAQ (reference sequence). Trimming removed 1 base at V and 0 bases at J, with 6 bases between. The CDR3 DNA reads TGTGCCAGCAGCTTAGGGACAGTGAACACTGAAGCTTTCTTT. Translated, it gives CASSLGTVNTEAFF.

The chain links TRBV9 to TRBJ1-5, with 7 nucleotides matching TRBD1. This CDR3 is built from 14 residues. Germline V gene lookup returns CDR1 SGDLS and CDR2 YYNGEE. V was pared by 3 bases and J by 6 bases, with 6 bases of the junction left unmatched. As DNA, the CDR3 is TGTGCCAGCAGCGCCAGACAGGGCGGTCAGCCCCAGCATTTT. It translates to CASSARQGGQPQHF.

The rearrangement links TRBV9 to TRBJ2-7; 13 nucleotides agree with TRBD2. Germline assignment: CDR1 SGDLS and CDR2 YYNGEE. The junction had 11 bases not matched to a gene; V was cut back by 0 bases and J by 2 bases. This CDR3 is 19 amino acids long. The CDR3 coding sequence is TGTGCCAGCAGCGTAGGGACAGGGGGACTAGCGGGACTAACCTACGAGCAGTACTTC. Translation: CASSVGTGGLAGLTYEQYF.

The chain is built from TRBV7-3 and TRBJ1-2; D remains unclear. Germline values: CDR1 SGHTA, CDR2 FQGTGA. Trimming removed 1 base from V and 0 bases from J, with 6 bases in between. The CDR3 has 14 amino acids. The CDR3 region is CASSLKPANYGYTF. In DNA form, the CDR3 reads TGTGCCAGCAGCTTAAAGCCAGCTAACTATGGCTACACCTTC. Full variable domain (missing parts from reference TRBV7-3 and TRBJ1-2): GAGVSQTPSNKVTEKGKYVELRCDPISGHTALYWYRQSLGQGPEFLIYFQGTGAADDSGLPNDRFFAVRPEGSVSTLKIQRTERGDSAVYLCASSLKPANYGYTFGSGTRLTVV.

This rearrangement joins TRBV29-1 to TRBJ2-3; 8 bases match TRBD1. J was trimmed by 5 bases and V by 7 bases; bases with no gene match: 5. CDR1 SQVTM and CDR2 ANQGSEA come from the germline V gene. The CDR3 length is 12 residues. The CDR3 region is CSGGQDRDTQYF. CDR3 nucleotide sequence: TGCAGCGGGGGACAGGACCGAGATACGCAGTATTTT.

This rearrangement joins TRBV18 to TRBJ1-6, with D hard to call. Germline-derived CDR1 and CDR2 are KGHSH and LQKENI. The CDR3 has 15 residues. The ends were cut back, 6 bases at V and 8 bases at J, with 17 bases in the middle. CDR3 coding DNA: TGTGCCAGCTCCTCGGAGTCCGCGTTTGATTCACCCCTCCACTTT. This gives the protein CASSSESAFDSPLHF.

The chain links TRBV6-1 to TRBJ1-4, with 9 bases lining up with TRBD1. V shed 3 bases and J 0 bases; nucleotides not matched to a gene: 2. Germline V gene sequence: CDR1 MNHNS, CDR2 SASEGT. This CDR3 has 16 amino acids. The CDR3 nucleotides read TGTGCCAGCAGTGATCGGACAGGGGCAACTAATGAAAAACTGTTTTTT. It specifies CASSDRTGATNEKLFF.

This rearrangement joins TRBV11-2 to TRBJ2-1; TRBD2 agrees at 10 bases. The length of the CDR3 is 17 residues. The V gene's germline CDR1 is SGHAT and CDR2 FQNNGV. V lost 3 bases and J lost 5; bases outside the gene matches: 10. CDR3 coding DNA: TGTGCCAGCAGCTTGGTTAGCGGGGGGCTCAGCCACAATGAGCAGTTCTTC. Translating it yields CASSLVSGGLSHNEQFF.

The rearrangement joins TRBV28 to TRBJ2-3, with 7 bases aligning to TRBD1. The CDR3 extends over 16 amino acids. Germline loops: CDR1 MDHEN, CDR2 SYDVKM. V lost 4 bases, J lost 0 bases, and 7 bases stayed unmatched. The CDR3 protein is CASSSPGQASTDTQYF. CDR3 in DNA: TGTGCCAGCAGTTCCCCCGGACAGGCTAGCACAGATACGCAGTATTTT.

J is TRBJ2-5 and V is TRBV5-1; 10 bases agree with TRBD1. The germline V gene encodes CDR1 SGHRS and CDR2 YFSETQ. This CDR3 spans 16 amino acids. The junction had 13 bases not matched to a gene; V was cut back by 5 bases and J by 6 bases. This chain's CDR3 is CASRGTGAASVKTQYF. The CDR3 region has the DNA TGCGCCAGCAGAGGGACAGGGGCCGCCTCCGTAAAGACCCAGTACTTC.

CDR3 sequence reads: CASSAHRGLVPNFQETQYF. The DNA of the CDR3 is TGTGCCAGCAGCGCACACAGGGGGCTGGTTCCAAATTTCCAAGAGACCCAGTACTTC. The chain employs TRBV9 and TRBJ2-5; 9 bases are a match to TRBD1. V was clipped by 3 bases and J by 1 base; unmatched bases: 16. Germline V gene sequence: CDR1 SGDLS, CDR2 YYNGEE. This CDR3 spans 19 amino acids.

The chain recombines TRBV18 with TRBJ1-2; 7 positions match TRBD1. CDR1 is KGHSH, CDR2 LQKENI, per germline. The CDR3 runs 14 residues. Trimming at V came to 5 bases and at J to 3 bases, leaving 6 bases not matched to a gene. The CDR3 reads CASSRQGTDYGYTF. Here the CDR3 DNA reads TGTGCCAGCTCAAGACAGGGCACCGACTATGGCTACACCTTC.

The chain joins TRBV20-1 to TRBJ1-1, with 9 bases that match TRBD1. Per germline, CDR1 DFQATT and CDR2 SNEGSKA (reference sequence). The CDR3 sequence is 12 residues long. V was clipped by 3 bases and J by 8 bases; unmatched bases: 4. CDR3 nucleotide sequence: TGCAGTGCTAGTGGGACAGGGATCGAAGCTTTCTTT. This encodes CSASGTGIEAFF.